These T cell receptor beta chains were read from a single sample in a study of T cells in Graves' hyperthyroidism and ophthalmopathy. Each CDR3 protein gets one entry after TCRdb re-called the multiplex PCR reads with MiXCR. Among around 480,000 distinct CDR3 sequences listed, about 15% were seen once. The sample consisted of blood. These TCRs come from a woman between 18 and 29 years old with Graves' hyperthyroidism. The CDR3 runs from the conserved cysteine through the conserved F or W.

J: TRBJ2-2; V: TRBV12-3/TRBV12-4; length: 17; CDR3: CASALGGALNPTGELFF
J: TRBJ2-3; V: TRBV19; length: 14; CDR3: CASTRDRSTDTQYF
J: TRBJ2-3; V: TRBV20-1; length: 19; CDR3: CSARGETSGGSPSTDTQYF
J: TRBJ1-6; V: TRBV10-3; length: 12; CDR3: CAIRGTGSPLHF
J: TRBJ2-3; V: TRBV20-1; length: 15; CDR3: CSAPEGGVGKDTQYF
J: TRBJ2-2; V: TRBV15; length: 17; CDR3: CATSRDSGGGNTGELFF
J: TRBJ2-1; V: TRBV29-1; length: 14; CDR3: CSVEVAGVGNEQFF
J: TRBJ2-5; V: TRBV5-1; length: 16; CDR3: CASSSGQGPYQETQYF
J: TRBJ2-1; V: TRBV9; length: 16; CDR3: CASSARLAGGHNEQFF
J: TRBJ2-7; V: TRBV11-3; length: 15; CDR3: CASSLGPQGGGEQYF
J: TRBJ2-4; V: TRBV11-2; length: 15; CDR3: CASSSHRDRVNIQYF